A single sample is the source of the 24 T cell receptor beta chains below, sequenced in a study of blood T cell repertoires in COVID-19. Some clones are missing from TCRdb's copy, which holds only in-frame ones; the method was immunoSEQ multiplex PCR. The sample records under 350,000 clones, just over 85% being singletons. Material: PBMCs or T cells enriched from blood (not recorded which). The receptor set was obtained from a woman aged 40 to 55 with acute COVID-19.

The chain couples TRBV6-5 to TRBJ1-5, with D uncertain. Trimming cost V 6 bases and J 0 bases, with 9 bases left between them. The germline V gene encodes CDR1 MNHEY and CDR2 SVGAGI. The CDR3 sequence is 14 residues long. The CDR3 sequence: CASSRTYSNQPQHF. CDR3 sequence (DNA): TGTGCCAGCAGCCGTACCTATAGCAATCAGCCCCAGCATTTT.

Turning to this clone: Other DNA sequences in this sample translate to the same CDR3. The genes are TRBV20-1 and TRBJ2-1; D unclear. The V gene's germline CDR1 is DFQATT and CDR2 SNEGSKA (reference sequence). The CDR3 contains 11 residues. With 1 base removed from V and 7 bases from J, the gap between germline ends came to 5 bases. In DNA, the CDR3 is TGCAGTGCTAGAGTACGGAATGAGCAGTTCTTC. Protein: CSARVRNEQFF.

This chain joins TRBV27 and TRBJ2-2; TRBD1 matches 7 bases. The CDR3 runs to 18 residues. V trimming: 0 bases; J trimming: 4 bases; junction bases outside the gene matches: 11. Germline V lookup: CDR1 MNHEY, CDR2 SMNVEV (reference sequence). The CDR3 DNA follows: TGTGCCAGCAGTTTATCTATCACCCGCAGGGGGTCCACCGGGGAGCTGTTTTTT. Protein sequence: CASSLSITRRGSTGELFF.

The chain employs TRBV28 and TRBJ1-4; 8 positions match TRBD1. The CDR3 spans 15 residues. V shed 3 bases, J shed 5 bases, and the junction held 5 bases outside the gene matches. Germline CDR1 MDHEN, CDR2 SYDVKM. The CDR3 DNA reads as TGTGCCAGCAGTTTCCCGGACAGGGACAATGAAAAACTGTTTTTT. This translates into CASSFPDRDNEKLFF.

This clone turned up a few times. The CDR3, as DNA: TGTGCCAGCAGCCGATCTAGCAGTTTAAGCACAGATACGCAGTATTTT. It yields the protein CASSRSSSLSTDTQYF. The chain uses TRBV7-9 and TRBJ2-3; D might be TRBD2 (5 bases). The germline V gene encodes CDR1 SEHNR and CDR2 FQNEAQ (reference sequence). V shed 5 bases and J shed 0 bases, with 15 bases lying between them. The CDR3 is 16 residues long.

In its sample, this clone was seen a few times. Within the sample, other DNA sequences also encode this same CDR3. The chain uses TRBV7-2 and TRBJ2-1; no firm D call. CDR3 length: 15 amino acids. Germline loops: CDR1 SGHTA, CDR2 FQGNSA. The V gene lost 3 bases and the J gene lost 0 bases, with 9 bases spanning the gap. CDR3 sequence: CASSLGRLSYNEQFF. The CDR3 nucleotides are TGTGCCAGCAGCTTGGGCAGGCTCTCCTACAATGAGCAGTTCTTC. Looking up the rest from reference TRBV7-2 and TRBJ2-1 gives the full variable domain: GAGVSQSPSNKVTEKGKDVELRCDPISGHTALYWYRQSLGQGLEFLIYFQGNSAPDKSGLPSDRFSAERTGGSVSTLTIQRTQQEDSAVYLCASSLGRLSYNEQFFGPGTRLTVL.

The chain employs TRBV28 and TRBJ1-6; 9 bases agree with TRBD1. Germline assignment: CDR1 MDHEN and CDR2 SYDVKM. The CDR3 is 16 residues long. V trimming: 5 bases; J trimming: 10 bases; junction bases outside the gene matches: 12. CDR3: CASSPPPGQGWSPLHF. CDR3 nucleotide sequence: TGTGCCAGCAGTCCTCCCCCAGGACAGGGGTGGTCACCCCTCCACTTT.

This clone has a count of ten or more. V and J are TRBV5-4 and TRBJ2-2, with TRBD1 matching 8 bases. Germline V gene data show CDR1 as SGHNT and CDR2 as YYREEE (reference sequence). CDR3 length: 14 residues. Trimming at V came to 4 bases and at J to 5 bases, leaving 4 bases not matched to a gene. CDR3 coding DNA: TGTGCCAGCAGCGCAGGGGGCGCGACCGGGGAGCTGTTTTTT. It codes for CASSAGGATGELFF.

The gene calls are TRBV14 and TRBJ1-1; D remains ambiguous. The CDR3 runs 14 residues. V was clipped by 0 bases and J by 1 base, with 6 bases between them. From germline, CDR1 is SGHDN and CDR2 FVKESK. The CDR3 protein is CASSQEARNTEAFF. The CDR3 DNA sequence: TGTGCCAGCAGCCAAGAGGCCAGGAACACTGAAGCTTTCTTT.

The chain has TRBV19 and TRBJ1-3, with TRBD1 identical over 7 bases. V lost 3 bases, J lost 1 base, and 6 bases stayed unmatched. The CDR3 is made up of 16 amino acids. Germline lookup yields CDR1 LNHDA and CDR2 SQIVND (reference sequence). The CDR3 is CASSIGTAYSGNTIYF. CDR3 bases: TGTGCCAGTAGTATCGGGACAGCCTATTCTGGAAACACCATATATTTT.

The V call is TRBV11-1, the J call TRBJ2-2; TRBD2 matches 7 bases. Germline lookup yields CDR1 SGHAT and CDR2 FQDESV (reference sequence). Germline trimming cut 8 bases from V and 1 base from J; bases unmatched to any gene: 7. CDR3 length equals 15 residues. Written as DNA, the CDR3 is TGTGCCAGCCGGGCGGGGGATCTGAACACCGGGGAGCTGTTTTTT. This sequence encodes CASRAGDLNTGELFF.

Remarks on this clone: Other DNA sequences in the sample encode the same CDR3. V usage is TRBV7-9 and J usage is TRBJ2-3; 12 nucleotides agree with TRBD2. The V segment lost 1 base and the J segment 2 bases; nucleotides outside the gene matches: 1. There are 16 residues in the CDR3. Germline V gene sequence: CDR1 SEHNR, CDR2 FQNEAQ (reference sequence). The CDR3 reads CASSLGTSGVTDTQYF. In DNA, the CDR3 is TGTGCCAGCAGCTTAGGGACTAGCGGGGTCACAGATACGCAGTATTTT. The full variable domain, its missing parts supplied by reference TRBV7-9 and TRBJ2-3, is DTGVSQNPRHKITKRGQNVTFRCDPISEHNRLYWYRQTLGQGPEFLTYFQNEAQLEKSRLLSDRFSAERPKGSFSTLEIQRTEQGDSAMYLCASSLGTSGVTDTQYFGPGTRLTVL.

The rearrangement uses TRBV7-6 and TRBJ1-1, with TRBD1 matching 8 bases. The CDR3 runs 17 residues. Germline-derived CDR1 and CDR2 are SGHVS and FNYEAQ. After removal of 1 base from V and 6 bases from J, the junction contained 13 bases not matched to a gene. The CDR3 DNA is TGTGCCAGCAGCTTAGTACCCCCACAGGGGGAGAGGTCTGAAGCTTTCTTT. Protein: CASSLVPPQGERSEAFF.

Here the CDR3 reads CASSLDRGGGSYNEQFF. The CDR3 nucleotides read TGTGCCAGCAGCCTCGACAGGGGAGGAGGCTCCTACAATGAGCAGTTCTTC. J is TRBJ2-1 and V is TRBV7-2; 8 bases align to TRBD1. Germline trimming cut 5 bases from V and 0 bases from J; bases unmatched to any gene: 9. CDR1 is SGHTA and CDR2 is FQGNSA in the germline V gene. This CDR3 is 17 amino acids long.

This chain joins TRBV9 and TRBJ1-4; no definite D call. CDR3 length: 12 amino acids. V was trimmed by 4 bases and J by 7 bases, leaving 8 bases between them. Germline V gives CDR1 SGDLS, CDR2 YYNGEE. The CDR3 DNA reads TGTGCCAGCAGCACTCGCGGTGAAAAACTGTTTTTT. This translates into CASSTRGEKLFF.

The V gene is TRBV3-1 (or the pseudogene TRBV3-2), the J gene TRBJ1-6; D is unresolved. Trimming stripped 0 bases from V and 9 bases from J, with 9 bases between. The CDR3 consists of 14 residues. Germline CDR1 is LGHDT and CDR2 is YNNKEL (reference sequence). CDR3: CASSQEVGSSPLHF. The DNA of the CDR3 is TGTGCCAGCAGCCAAGAGGTCGGGAGTTCACCCCTCCACTTT.

As concerns this clone: Its ends do not fully match the called genes, so a read error is possible. V gene TRBV3-1 (or the pseudogene TRBV3-2) combines with J gene TRBJ2-1; no clear D. The CDR3 is 12 residues long. CDR1 is LGHDT, CDR2 YNNKEL, per germline (reference sequence). Here the CDR3 reads CTSSPSYNEQFF. CDR3 sequence (DNA): TGTACCAGCAGCCCCAGTTACAATGAGCAGTTCTTC.

The chain joins TRBV6-5 to TRBJ1-3; TRBD1 aligns across 7 bases. Trimming cost V 3 bases and J 1 base; bases outside gene matches: 3. The CDR3 covers 15 residues. Germline CDR1 MNHEY, CDR2 SVGAGI. CDR3 sequence reads: CASSYSGGSGNTIYF. As DNA, the CDR3 is TGTGCCAGCAGTTATTCAGGGGGATCTGGAAACACCATATATTTT.

The J gene is TRBJ1-4, the V gene TRBV9, with 7 bases fitting TRBD1. CDR1 SGDLS and CDR2 YYNGEE come from the germline V gene. The CDR3 runs 15 residues. V lost 4 bases and J lost 7; bases outside the gene matches: 10. The CDR3 bases are TGTGCCAGCAGCCCATCCACAGGGGCGGCTGAAAAACTGTTTTTT. Encoded protein: CASSPSTGAAEKLFF.

This chain joins TRBV5-6 and TRBJ2-5; D is possibly TRBD1 (6 bases). This CDR3 has 14 residues. The V gene's germline CDR1 is SGHDT and CDR2 YYEEEE. The V gene lost 0 bases and the J gene lost 4 bases, with 10 bases spanning the gap. The CDR3 reads CASSLAQGRETQYF. The CDR3 bases are TGTGCCAGCAGCTTGGCCCAGGGGCGAGAGACCCAGTACTTC.

The chain has TRBV27 and TRBJ1-6; D possibly corresponds to TRBD1 (6 bases). Per germline, CDR1 MNHEY and CDR2 SMNVEV (reference sequence). V shed 5 bases and J shed 5 bases, with 19 bases lying between them. The CDR3 totals 17 residues. The CDR3 sequence: CASSLYRVLVDNSPLHF. The CDR3 DNA is TGTGCCAGCAGTCTTTACAGGGTTTTAGTGGATAATTCACCCCTCCACTTT.

V is TRBV24-1 and J is TRBJ2-6, with 7 nucleotides matching TRBD1. The junction had 4 bases not matched to a gene; V was cut back by 7 bases and J by 2 bases. Germline CDR1 KGHDR, CDR2 SFDVKD. The CDR3 length is 15 residues. CDR3 protein: CATSEDRAGANVLTF. For the CDR3, the DNA is TGTGCCACCAGCGAAGACAGGGCTGGGGCCAACGTCCTGACTTTC.

As to this clone: This CDR3 is missing its conserved last phenylalanine or tryptophan, likely due to a read error. The limits of the CDR3 on the DNA are not certain, so only TCRdb's listed CDR3 is given. The genes are TRBV21-1 and TRBJ1-4. TRBV21-1 corresponds to a pseudogene. Inclusive of both ends, the CDR3 amounts to 11 amino acids. Here the CDR3 reads CASSKGEEKGV.

The J gene is TRBJ2-3, the V gene TRBV9; 9 bases line up with TRBD1. The V and J ends lost 4 bases and 6 bases, in that order; junction bases with no gene match: 9. CDR1 is SGDLS, CDR2 YYNGEE, per germline. This CDR3 has 15 amino acids. The CDR3, as DNA: TGTGCCAGCAGCCCCAGAGGGACAGGGCGGGATACGCAGTATTTT. Amino acids: CASSPRGTGRDTQYF.